This entry lists 7 T cell receptor beta chains sequenced from one sample in a study of blood T cell repertoires in COVID-19. Here immunoSEQ multiplex PCR was the method, and the copy in TCRdb shows in-frame clones only, minus some. The table records 250,000 to 300,000 clones, around nine tenths of them present only once. The specimen sequenced was peripheral blood. These receptors were taken from a man under 40 with active or convalescent COVID-19.

This rearrangement joins TRBV30 to TRBJ2-2, with 7 bases matching TRBD1. The germline gives CDR1 GTSNPN, CDR2 SVGIG (reference sequence). V lost 4 bases to trimming and J lost 4 bases; unmatched junction nucleotides: 3. The CDR3 has 13 amino acids. The CDR3 sequence: CAWKTGSTGELFF. The CDR3 DNA reads TGTGCCTGGAAGACAGGGTCCACCGGGGAGCTGTTTTTT. The full variable domain, rest sourced from reference TRBV30 and TRBJ2-2, is SQTIHQWPATLVQPVGSPLSLECTVEGTSNPNLYWYRQAAGRGLQLLFYSVGIGQISSEVPQNLSASRPQDRQFILSSKKLLLSDSGFYLCAWKTGSTGELFFGEGSRLTVL.

This chain uses TRBV6-2 or TRBV6-3 with TRBJ2-7; perhaps TRBD1 as D (6 bases). The CDR3 contains 13 residues. Trimming pared 5 bases from V and 1 base from J, leaving 9 bases between. The germline V gene encodes CDR1 MNHEY and CDR2 SVGEGT. CDR3: CASSTGFSYEQYF. In DNA form, the CDR3 reads TGTGCCAGCAGTACAGGGTTTTCCTACGAGCAGTACTTC.

The CDR3 loop reads CASSFPGQITEAFF. In nucleotides, the CDR3 is TGTGCCAGCAGCTTTCCGGGACAGATTACTGAAGCTTTCTTT. The rearrangement joins TRBV7-8 to TRBJ1-1, with TRBD1 matching 7 bases. Germline V gene sequence: CDR1 SGHVS, CDR2 FQNEAQ. The V and J ends lost 3 bases and 5 bases, in that order; junction bases with no gene match: 6. This CDR3 region has 14 residues.

The chain uses TRBV5-1 and TRBJ2-4; D is ambiguous. The CDR3 is made up of 13 amino acids. Germline loops: CDR1 SGHRS, CDR2 YFSETQ. Trimming pared 0 bases from V and 11 bases from J, leaving 12 bases between. The CDR3 sequence is CASSLEASEVQYF. The CDR3 coding sequence is TGCGCCAGCAGCTTGGAGGCCAGTGAGGTTCAGTACTTC. The full variable domain, in which reference TRBV5-1 and TRBJ2-4 provide the parts outside the CDR3, is KAGVTQTPRYLIKTRGQQVTLSCSPISGHRSVSWYQQTPGQGLQFLFEYFSETQRNKGNFPGRFSGRQFSNSRSEMNVSTLELGDSALYLCASSLEASEVQYFGAGTRLSVL.

The chain uses TRBV27 and TRBJ2-1, with D possibly TRBD1 on 5 matching bases. This CDR3 comprises 17 residues. Germline loops: CDR1 MNHEY, CDR2 SMNVEV (reference sequence). V was pared by 1 base and J by 0 bases, with 13 bases between. In nucleotides, the CDR3 is TGTGCCAGCAGTTTATTGGACACCCTGAGCTCCTACAATGAGCAGTTCTTC. This encodes CASSLLDTLSSYNEQFF.

This sequence joins TRBV2 and TRBJ2-3, with 7 bases matching TRBD2. Losses at the gene ends were 7 bases for V and 4 bases for J; bases not matched to a gene: 8. The CDR3 has 14 amino acids. The germline gives CDR1 SNHLY, CDR2 FYNNEI. CDR3 region: CASTKLASADTQYF. CDR3 sequence (DNA): TGTGCCAGCACCAAACTAGCGTCCGCAGATACGCAGTATTTT.

The chain links TRBV11-3 to TRBJ2-3; 11 bases agree with TRBD2. V lost 1 base to trimming and J lost 5 bases; unmatched junction nucleotides: 5. Germline V gives CDR1 SGHNT, CDR2 YENEEA. CDR3 length: 16 residues. The CDR3 nucleotides are TGTGCCAGCAGCTTAGGATGGGGGACTAGCGGAGATACGCAGTATTTT. It codes for CASSLGWGTSGDTQYF.